The clone carrying this TCR beta chain was found a few times. Its target is not known. Unmatched junction bases numbered 10, after V lost 6 bases and J lost 0 bases. The CDR3 extends over 15 amino acids. CDR1 and CDR2 (germline): SQVTM, ANQGSEA. The sample comes from a study of T-cell memory formation after mild COVID-19. Regarding the study as a whole: Those CD4+ clones that contracted were mainly in CM and EM (CD8+ ones in EMRA).

TCRdb reprocessed the 5' RACE reads with MiXCR, giving one entry per CDR3 protein. The sample lists around 530,000 distinct CDR3 sequences; about 22% were seen once. The sample taken for sequencing was PBMCs or a T cell subset sorted from them (not recorded which). The origin of this receptor is an adult woman who had mild COVID-19 (a few samples of this study predate the infection). Cell type and time point are not known. The chain links TRBV29-1 to TRBJ2-5, with 7 bases aligning to TRBD2. This CDR3 reads CSVTSTSTHQETQYF. CDR3 nucleotides: TGCAGCGTCACCTCGACTAGCACTCACCAAGAGACCCAGTACTTC.